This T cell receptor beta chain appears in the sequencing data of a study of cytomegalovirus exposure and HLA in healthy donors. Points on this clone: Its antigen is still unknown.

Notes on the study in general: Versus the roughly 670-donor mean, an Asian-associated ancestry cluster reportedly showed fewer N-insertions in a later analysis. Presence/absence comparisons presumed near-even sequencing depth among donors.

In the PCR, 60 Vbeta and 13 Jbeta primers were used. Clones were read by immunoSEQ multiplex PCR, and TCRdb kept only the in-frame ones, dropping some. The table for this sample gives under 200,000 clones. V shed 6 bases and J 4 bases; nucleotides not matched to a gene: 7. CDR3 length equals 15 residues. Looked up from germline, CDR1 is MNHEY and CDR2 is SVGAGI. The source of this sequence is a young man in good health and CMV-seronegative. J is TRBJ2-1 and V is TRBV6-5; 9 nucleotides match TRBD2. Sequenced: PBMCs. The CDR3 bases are TGTGCCAGCAGCCACGCTAGCGGGATTTACAATGAGCAGTTCTTC. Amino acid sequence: CASSHASGIYNEQFF.